The source of this T cell receptor (beta chain) is a study of CD8+ T cells in alopecia areata (dated 2018 in TCRdb). For context, the study as a whole: Treated patients were enrolled in an open-label pilot trial of oral tofacitinib, 5 to 10 mg twice daily, for moderate-to-severe alopecia areata. Patients stayed on tofacitinib for 6 to 18 months and then had 6 months of follow-up off drug so that delayed response and recurrence could be assessed. For the treated patients, the SALT score, which quantifies what percentage of scalp surface area is affected, served as the measure of disease severity. High-throughput TCRbeta sequencing was used to examine T cell clonal expansion in alopecia areata in both the C3H/HeJ mouse model and human patients. On the human side, TCRbeta sequencing was run on scalp tissue and on sorted CD4+ and CD8+ peripheral blood T cells from healthy controls and from alopecia areata patients with either patchy or totalis/universalis disease. Biopsies were taken from tofacitinib-treated patients at baseline and again at 4 and 24 weeks into treatment, and several of those patients also had a later scalp biopsy. Clonality in the scalp was compared among normal scalp (n=4), patchy alopecia areata scalp (n=8), and alopecia totalis/universalis scalp (n=8). The RNA source kit depended on sample type: the PAXgene miRNA kit for fixed scalp, the miRNeasy kit for PBMCs, and the RNeasy kit for mouse skin. TCRbeta CDR3 regions were amplified by immunoSEQ multiplex PCR with 35 Vbeta forward and 13 Jbeta reverse primers. Overall study results and their limits: Resident alphabeta T cells in normal human skin are also sequenced, complicating scalp TCR repertoire analysis, unlike mouse skin dominated by gammadelta T cells. Because the treated cohort was small and had only one nonresponder, larger studies are needed to examine links between baseline CD8+ expansion and response. Compared with normal scalp, lesional scalp, particularly in alopecia totalis/universalis, had higher clonality and more expanded CD8+ clones, which suggests antigenic drive. Scalp clonality and the number of expanded CD8+ clones among the top 100 scalp clones were significantly decreased by tofacitinib. Many expanded lesional clones persisted in scalp and blood during tofacitinib treatment, which may partly explain relapse after stopping treatment. Compared with mice, TCR sequences shared between patients were less clear, possibly partly because of HLA diversity across the patient population.

Worth noting for this clone: Its antigen is still unknown. Base qualities are not at hand, and no much larger clone is one base apart.

The library was made by the immunoSEQ multiplex PCR assay. For TCR sequencing, RNA was extracted from every sample and reverse transcribed into cDNA to serve as template. First-strand cDNA was synthesized with SuperScript III using a 2:1 mix of oligo-dT and random hexamers. A synthetic immune receptor repertoire was used to gauge amplification bias, and whatever bias remained was removed computationally. The original methods were these. Raw reads were preprocessed for error removal, and CDR3 was defined according to IMGT conventions as running from the conserved cysteine to phenylalanine. Clonality was computed by normalizing Shannon entropy by log2 of the number of productive unique TCRs and subtracting the result from 1. Scalp TCRbeta sequences were cross-referenced with sorted blood CD4 and CD8 repertoires so that the CD4 or CD8 identity of scalp clones could be inferred. TCRdb obtained this table from immuneACCESS and retained in-frame rearrangements with V and J assigned. These tables miss some clones; where compared with another copy, unresolved V genes account for less than half of the shortfall, and the remainder is unexplained. D and trimming were read from the DNA, whereas the V and J calls and clone size are those reported in that table. The sample yields about 200,000 clones; more than 45% were counted once. Roughly 5.8% of the sample is in the top ten clones.

CDR1 and CDR2 are drawn from the germline V gene: SGHRS, YFSETQ. The V end gives up 3 bases and the J end 2 bases, leaving 4 bases in the junction not matched to a gene. The CDR3 measures 16 amino acids from cysteine to phenylalanine. Only the CDR3 DNA is retained, 48 bases long and in frame from the first base. In the paper's terms, the time point label means: 24 weeks on oral tofacitinib. The intended sense of this specimen's treatment or condition label: oral pan-JAK inhibitor, 5-10 mg twice daily. Peripheral blood and lesional scalp punch biopsies were obtained from patients with alopecia areata. After PBMCs were isolated by density centrifugation and stained for CD3, CD4 and CD8, a FACSAria was used to sort CD4+ and CD8+ T cells.

The chain is made from TRBV5-1 and TRBJ2-2, with 10 bases in between that match TRBD1. The sequence derives from a human donor with alopecia areata. This sample comprised CD4+ T cells sorted from blood, obtained at week 24, from a patient treated with tofacitinib. The DNA sequence is given as TGCGCCAGCAGCTCGGGACAGGGGTATAACACCGGGGAGCTGTTTTTT. This sequence encodes CASSSGQGYNTGELFF.